The entry below describes one T cell receptor beta chain. Antigen: not known. V gave up 0 bases and J gave up 12 bases; unmatched junction bases: 13. Germline loops: CDR1 MGHRA, CDR2 YSYEKL. The CDR3 loop spans 17 amino acids. This sample was taken from a study of CD8 T cells in ankylosing spondylitis. Study-level findings and limits: The authors found the disease-linked clones to be CD8+ and relatively rare in peripheral blood.

MiXCR, applied by TCRdb to the 5' RACE reads, yields one record per CDR3 protein. Among 150,000 or so distinct CDR3 sequences listed, roughly 30% were seen once. The chain couples TRBV4-1 to TRBJ2-1; 11 bases match TRBD2. Sequencing was carried out using synovial fluid, either unsorted or a sorted T cell fraction (not recorded which). This TCR was recovered from a male donor with ankylosing spondylitis. Written as DNA, the CDR3 is TGCGCCAGCAGCCAAGATGTCGGCACTAGCGGGGGTCGGAGGCAGTTCTTC. As protein: CASSQDVGTSGGRRQFF.